This TCR beta chain originates from a study of blood T cell repertoires in COVID-19. Looking at the study overall: Samples representing acute and convalescent COVID-19 were sourced from the United States, Italy and Spain. In each case, the material was cDNA or gDNA derived from T cells, B-cell-depleted T cells, or PBMCs.

This CDR3 has 15 residues. CDR1 KGHSH and CDR2 LQKENI come from the germline V gene. V shed 6 bases and J 7 bases; nucleotides not matched to a gene: 12. Authors' data handling: The authors estimated nucleated cell counts from reference gene primer amplification. Clones were read by immunoSEQ multiplex PCR, and TCRdb kept only the in-frame ones, dropping some. The DNA was the basis for D and trimming; V, J and clone size are from that table. The sample has 120,000 or so clones, 74% seen once. The clonotype comes from a man in his sixties with acute or convalescent COVID-19. This rearrangement joins TRBV18 to TRBJ2-1, with 7 positions matching TRBD2. The specimen was peripheral blood. For the CDR3, the DNA is TGTGCCAGCTCGGCCTCTAGCGGCTTTCGGAATGAGCAGTTCTTC. This codes for CASSASSGFRNEQFF.